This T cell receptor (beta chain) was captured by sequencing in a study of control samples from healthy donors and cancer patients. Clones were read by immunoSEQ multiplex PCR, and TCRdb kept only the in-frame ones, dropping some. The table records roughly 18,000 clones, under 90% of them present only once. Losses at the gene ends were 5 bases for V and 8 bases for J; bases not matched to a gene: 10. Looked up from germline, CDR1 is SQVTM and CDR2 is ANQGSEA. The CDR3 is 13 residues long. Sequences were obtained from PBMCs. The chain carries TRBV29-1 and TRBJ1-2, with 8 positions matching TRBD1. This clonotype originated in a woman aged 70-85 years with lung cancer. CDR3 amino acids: CSVPQGGGRGYTF. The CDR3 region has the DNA TGCAGCGTTCCACAGGGGGGCGGTAGGGGCTACACCTTC.